A selection of T cell receptor beta chains follows, all from one sample in a study of cytomegalovirus exposure and HLA in healthy donors. Measured with immunoSEQ multiplex PCR; TCRdb has only the in-frame clones, and not every one. The sample has about 100,000 clones; approximately 70% are singletons. The sequencing input was PBMCs. These receptor sequences come from a woman under 30 in good health and CMV-seropositive. Both conserved end residues are part of each CDR3. A D gene is named only where the DNA matches it firmly. Expanded clones are given a class, and other clones once, few, many or no size at all.

cdr3_aa cdr3_nt clone_size v_call d_call j_call cdr3_length
CSVALRLARAYNEQFF TGCAGCGTAGCTTTAAGACTAGCGAGGGCATACAATGAGCAGTTCTTC NA TRBV29-1 TRBD2 TRBJ2-1 16
CASTQLAGADTGELFF TGTGCCAGCACTCAGTTAGCGGGAGCGGACACCGGGGAGCTGTTTTTT NA TRBV5-6 TRBD2 TRBJ2-2 16
CSARLTDTQYF TGCAGCGCCCGACTAACAGATACGCAGTATTTT NA TRBV29-1 NA TRBJ2-3 11
CASSTERVYYNEQFF TGTGCCAGCAGTACTGAGCGGGTGTACTACAATGAGCAGTTCTTC NA TRBV7-9 NA TRBJ2-1 15
CSVEISGTSQETQYF TGCAGCGTTGAAATTAGCGGTACCTCCCAAGAGACCCAGTACTTC NA TRBV29-1 NA TRBJ2-5 15
CASSLFGAEETQYF TGTGCCAGCAGCTTGTTTGGGGCTGAAGAGACCCAGTACTTC NA TRBV5-4 NA TRBJ2-5 14
CASSSSGGWTGELFF TGCGCCAGCAGCTCCTCCGGAGGTTGGACCGGGGAGCTGTTTTTT once TRBV5-1 NA TRBJ2-2 15
CASSQDSGGSYNEQFF TGCGCCAGCAGCCAAGATAGCGGAGGCTCCTACAATGAGCAGTTCTTC NA TRBV4-3 NA TRBJ2-1 16
CATSPGEGYTF TGTGCCACCAGCCCAGGGGAGGGCTACACCTTC NA TRBV15 NA TRBJ1-2 11
CAISEFLAGVATGELFF TGTGCCATCAGTGAGTTCCTAGCGGGAGTGGCCACCGGGGAGCTGTTTTTT NA TRBV10-3 TRBD2 TRBJ2-2 17
CASSSHGDRGYEQYF TGTGCCAGCAGCTCCCATGGAGATAGGGGCTACGAGCAGTACTTC NA TRBV7-8 NA TRBJ2-7 15
CASSYLGGPQETQYF TGTGCCAGCAGCTACCTAGGAGGGCCCCAAGAGACCCAGTACTTC NA TRBV7-2 NA TRBJ2-5 15
CASSFMGSGRDEQFF TGTGCCAGCAGCTTCATGGGGAGCGGGAGGGATGAGCAGTTCTTC few TRBV11-2 TRBD2 TRBJ2-1 15
CASSRDRSYEQYF TGTGCCAGCAGCCGGGACAGGTCCTACGAGCAGTACTTC NA TRBV5-6 TRBD1 TRBJ2-7 13
CAGSYSGDTGANVLTF TGTGCCGGCAGTTACTCAGGGGACACTGGGGCCAACGTCCTGACTTTC NA TRBV6-5 NA TRBJ2-6 16